Given below is one TCR beta chain in context. The data are from a study of Graves' ophthalmopathy and Graves' hyperthyroidism. By definition, stable hyperthyroidism involved no ophthalmopathy within 18 months of follow-up. Exclusion covered patients with other autoimmune diseases or uncontrolled infections (as well as pregnancy or lactation). The diagnostic workup employed clinical symptoms, serum thyroxine, TRAb, thyroid ultrasound and orbital computed tomography. PBMCs came from more than 8 ml of fresh peripheral blood. Amplifying from RNA transcripts, the study obtained TCR beta CDR3 regions. HTBI primers were used in a first-round RT-PCR, which preceded a second-round multiplex PCR. TCRdb re-analysed the multiplex PCR reads in MiXCR, keeping a single row per CDR3 protein. In the table there are some 370,000 distinct CDR3 sequences, approximately 18% of which are singletons. Germline trimming cut 1 base from V and 5 bases from J; bases unmatched to any gene: 4. Germline-derived CDR1 and CDR2 are SGHNT and YENEEA. The CDR3 is made up of 14 amino acids.

This TCR was sampled from an adult woman with stable Graves' hyperthyroidism. This chain connects TRBV11-3 to TRBJ1-1; 7 positions agree with TRBD1. Source material: peripheral blood. The CDR3 region has the DNA TGTGCCAGCAGCTTAGCCGCAGGGGGGACTGAAGCTTTCTTT. Amino acids: CASSLAAGGTEAFF. The entire variable domain, with the rest obtained from reference TRBV11-3 and TRBJ1-1, is as follows: EAGVVQSPRYKIIEKKQPVAFWCNPISGHNTLYWYLQNLGQGPELLIRYENEEAVDDSQLPKDRFSAERLKGVDSTLKIQPAELGDSAVYLCASSLAAGGTEAFFGQGTRLTVV.